These 30 T cell receptor beta chains came from one sample sequenced in a study of blood T cell repertoires in COVID-19. Assay: immunoSEQ multiplex PCR; the TCRdb copy retains only in-frame clones and omits some. In the table there are 150,000 to 200,000 clones, 70% to 85% of which are singletons. Sequencing was carried out using peripheral blood. The receptors stem from a human donor with acute or convalescent COVID-19. The donor label of this sample is uncertain.

The chain couples TRBV5-1 to TRBJ1-2; 12 bases align to TRBD1. CDR3 length equals 14 residues. Germline V lookup: CDR1 SGHRS, CDR2 YFSETQ. V gave up 4 bases and J gave up 7 bases; unmatched junction bases: 5. Here the CDR3 reads CASSLGQGAAGYTF. CDR3 nucleotide sequence: TGCGCCAGCAGCCTGGGACAGGGGGCTGCTGGCTACACCTTC.

This chain uses TRBV28 with TRBJ2-1; a possible D gene is TRBD2 (6 bases). Trimming removed 3 bases from V and 11 bases from J, with 17 bases in between. CDR1 is MDHEN and CDR2 is SYDVKM in the germline V gene. CDR3 length: 14 amino acids. Here the CDR3 reads CASSLSPGLYKQFF. CDR3 coding DNA: TGTGCCAGCAGTTTGTCACCGGGACTCTATAAGCAGTTCTTC.

V is TRBV10-1 and J is TRBJ2-5; 8 bases align to TRBD2. Germline V lookup: CDR1 WNHNN, CDR2 SYGVQD (reference sequence). V was clipped by 3 bases and J by 1 base; unmatched bases: 10. The length of the CDR3 is 17 residues. CDR3 sequence (DNA): TGCGCCAGCAGTGAAATAGCGGGACTGCTACTCCAAGAGACCCAGTACTTC. It codes for CASSEIAGLLLQETQYF.

This clone was seen a handful of times. This chain uses TRBV5-1 with TRBJ2-7, with a weak D call TRBD2 (6 bases). This CDR3 has 12 residues. V lost 1 base and J 6 bases, leaving 8 bases between the germline ends. Per the germline V gene, CDR1 is SGHRS and CDR2 is YFSETQ. CDR3 in DNA: TGCGCCAGCAGCTTGTGGGGGGTCGAGCAGTACTTC. This encodes CASSLWGVEQYF.

This chain uses TRBV27 with TRBJ2-7, with 8 bases fitting TRBD2. The ends lost 2 bases at V and 3 bases at J; junction bases unmatched: 12. Germline lookup yields CDR1 MNHEY and CDR2 SMNVEV (reference sequence). The CDR3 totals 17 residues. CDR3 amino acids: CASSLRRGASGFYEQYF. The CDR3 region has the DNA TGTGCCAGCAGTTTACGTCGCGGGGCTAGCGGGTTCTACGAGCAGTACTTC.

The rearrangement links TRBV19 to TRBJ1-3, with no clear D. The CDR3 is 16 amino acids. Germline V gene data show CDR1 as LNHDA and CDR2 as SQIVND (reference sequence). V lost 3 bases to trimming and J lost 0 bases, with 12 bases between them. CDR3 residues: CASSMAGIPSGNTIYF. CDR3 coding DNA: TGTGCCAGTAGTATGGCGGGGATTCCCTCTGGAAACACCATATATTTT.

The chain recombines TRBV21-1 with TRBJ2-7; the tabulated D call, TRBD1, remains unverified against the DNA. TRBV21-1 constitutes a pseudogene. CDR3 length: 13 amino acids. CDR3 in amino acids: CASSKDRSHEQYF. The CDR3 DNA is TGTGCCAGCAGCAAAGACAGGTCCCACGAGCAGTACTTC.

This clone was detected a few times. V and J are TRBV27 and TRBJ2-1; D possibly corresponds to TRBD1 (7 bases). The CDR3 runs 15 residues. Germline CDR1 MNHEY, CDR2 SMNVEV (reference sequence). V shed 3 bases and J shed 6 bases, with 15 bases lying between them. The CDR3, as DNA: TGTGCCAGCAGTTTTGGAGGGGGCGCGGTCAATGAGCAGTTCTTC. Amino acid sequence: CASSFGGGAVNEQFF.

This clone turned up a few times. The chain uses TRBV5-1 and TRBJ1-4; D perhaps matches TRBD1 (6 bases). CDR3 size: 15 residues. V was shortened by 1 base and J by 6 bases, with 13 bases between the two germline ends. Germline-derived CDR1 and CDR2 are SGHRS and YFSETQ. The CDR3 DNA sequence: TGCGCCAGCAGCTTGATAGGGGGGGCGCATGAAAAACTGTTTTTT. This encodes CASSLIGGAHEKLFF.

The chain is built from TRBV18 and TRBJ2-1; 10 bases match TRBD1. The trim removed 1 base at V and 5 bases at J, leaving 5 bases unmatched. CDR3 length: 16 amino acids. Germline-derived CDR1 and CDR2 are KGHSH and LQKENI. The CDR3 here is CASSPRGTGVHNEQFF. The CDR3, as DNA: TGTGCCAGCTCACCACGGGGGACAGGGGTCCACAATGAGCAGTTCTTC.

The rearrangement links TRBV7-8 to TRBJ2-7; 7 nucleotides agree with TRBD2. Germline V gene data show CDR1 as SGHVS and CDR2 as FQNEAQ. The J segment lost 12 bases and the V segment lost 4 bases, leaving 6 bases of the junction unmatched. CDR3 size: 11 residues. The chain's CDR3 is CASSSGLRWYF. The CDR3 nucleotides are TGTGCCAGCAGCTCGGGACTAAGATGGTACTTC.

This sequence joins TRBV5-4 and TRBJ2-2; weak D call: TRBD2 (6 bases). Per the germline V gene, CDR1 is SGHNT and CDR2 is YYREEE (reference sequence). The CDR3 loop spans 15 amino acids. V lost 5 bases and J 0 bases, leaving 11 bases between the germline ends. The CDR3 DNA reads as TGTGCCAGCAGGGAGGGACCGTCGAACACCGGGGAGCTGTTTTTT. Residues: CASREGPSNTGELFF.

The chain uses TRBV2 and TRBJ2-1, with TRBD2 as a possible D gene (6 bases). V was shortened by 7 bases and J by 4 bases, with 17 bases between the two germline ends. Germline CDR1 reads SNHLY; CDR2 reads FYNNEI. This CDR3 has 15 amino acids. The CDR3 sequence is CASTYLPGLYNEQFF. CDR3 bases: TGTGCCAGCACCTATTTACCGGGACTTTACAATGAGCAGTTCTTC.

With regard to this clone: At the DNA level, this CDR3 is encoded by other sequences in the same sample as well. This sequence joins TRBV7-9 and TRBJ2-7; D perhaps matches TRBD1 (5 bases). With 1 base removed from V and 4 bases from J, the gap between germline ends came to 11 bases. There are 14 residues in the CDR3. Germline CDR1 is SEHNR and CDR2 is FQNEAQ (reference sequence). DNA of the CDR3: TGTGCCAGCAGCTTAGGGGGCAGTAATTACGAGCAGTACTTC. It translates to CASSLGGSNYEQYF.

The genes are TRBV5-1 and TRBJ2-1; 9 nucleotides line up with TRBD2. In germline, CDR1 is SGHRS, CDR2 YFSETQ. V shed 2 bases, J shed 5 bases, and the junction held 11 bases outside the gene matches. The CDR3 runs to 17 residues. The CDR3 nucleotides are TGCGCCAGCAGCTTCGACCCTGCTAGCGGGACGCACAATGAGCAGTTCTTC. Protein sequence: CASSFDPASGTHNEQFF.

The chain links TRBV5-1 to TRBJ1-2; the match to TRBD1 covers 7 bases. The CDR3 extends over 14 amino acids. With V trimmed by 5 bases and J by 4 bases, 8 bases remained unmatched. Germline values: CDR1 SGHRS, CDR2 YFSETQ. CDR3 residues: CASRPGTELYGYTF. CDR3 coding DNA: TGCGCCAGCAGGCCGGGGACAGAGCTCTATGGCTACACCTTC.

The chain employs TRBV18 and TRBJ2-2, with TRBD2 matching 9 bases. The V gene end was trimmed by 1 base and the J gene end by 4 bases; junction bases not matched to a gene: 4. The CDR3 covers 16 residues. Germline CDR1 reads KGHSH; CDR2 reads LQKENI. The CDR3 here is CASSPRVAGVTGELFF. DNA for the CDR3: TGTGCCAGCTCACCACGGGTAGCGGGAGTCACCGGGGAGCTGTTTTTT.

For the CDR3, the DNA is TGTGCCAGTAGTATAGACCAGGGGTATAATTCACCCCTCCACTTT. It encodes CASSIDQGYNSPLHF. The chain links TRBV19 to TRBJ1-6, with a possible D match to TRBD1 (6 bases). The CDR3 is 15 amino acids. V was shortened by 0 bases and J by 4 bases, with 7 bases between the two germline ends. Germline V gives CDR1 LNHDA, CDR2 SQIVND (reference sequence).

The rearrangement links TRBV28 to TRBJ2-5; possible D gene TRBD2, 6 bases. The CDR3 has 14 amino acids. The germline V gene has CDR1 MDHEN and CDR2 SYDVKM. V gave up 2 bases and J gave up 4 bases, with 11 bases separating them. The CDR3 spells CASSLTGAPETQYF. CDR3 DNA sequence: TGTGCCAGCAGTTTAACGGGAGCCCCAGAGACCCAGTACTTC.

This clone was recorded a few times. The rearrangement joins TRBV19 to TRBJ1-5, with D unclear. CDR1 is LNHDA and CDR2 is SQIVND in the germline V gene (reference sequence). Trimming shortened V by 3 bases and J by 0 bases, and 6 bases separated the two germline ends. The CDR3 has 14 residues. The CDR3 coding sequence is TGTGCCAGTAGTATCCCAAATAGCAATCAGCCCCAGCATTTT. This sequence encodes CASSIPNSNQPQHF.

This clone was counted between two and nine times. This chain connects TRBV30 to TRBJ2-7; possibly TRBD1 for D (6 bases). The CDR3 contains 13 residues. Germline CDR1 GTSNPN, CDR2 SVGIG (reference sequence). Between the trimmed V and J ends, which lost 7 bases and 2 bases, there was a span of 15 bases. CDR3 region: CASGLPGAYEQYF. CDR3 in DNA: TGTGCCTCCGGGCTCCCAGGGGCCTACGAGCAGTACTTC.

The table lists this clone with a count of one. The chain carries TRBV5-1 and TRBJ2-1; no firm D call. This CDR3 has 14 amino acids. Germline V gene data show CDR1 as SGHRS and CDR2 as YFSETQ. V was cut by 2 bases and J by 3 bases, with 9 bases left in between. CDR3 coding DNA: TGCGCCAGCAGCTTTGGCCAGATCTACAATGAGCAGTTCTTC. As protein: CASSFGQIYNEQFF.

This clone was seen once. This chain joins TRBV29-1 and TRBJ2-3; 10 bases map to TRBD2. Looked up from germline, CDR1 is SQVTM and CDR2 is ANQGSEA. V was clipped by 4 bases and J by 6 bases; unmatched bases: 7. This CDR3 contains 14 residues. In nucleotides, the CDR3 is TGCAGCGTTGTTTCCAGCGGGAGGGGGGATACGCAGTATTTT. Residues: CSVVSSGRGDTQYF.

J is TRBJ2-3 and V is TRBV6-1; tentative D call: TRBD2 (5 bases). This CDR3 comprises 16 residues. CDR1 MNHNS and CDR2 SASEGT come from the germline V gene. Deletions cut 3 bases from V and 2 bases from J, with 15 bases between. DNA of the CDR3: TGTGCCAGCAGTGAGAGGGTGGCCGACTACACAGATACGCAGTATTTT. It is translated as CASSERVADYTDTQYF.

The chain has TRBV11-3 and TRBJ2-1; possibly TRBD2 for D (6 bases). The CDR3 is made up of 17 amino acids. CDR1 and CDR2 (germline): SGHNT, YENEEA. V was pared by 2 bases and J by 8 bases, with 22 bases between. This chain's CDR3 is CASSLTVAGIIGDEQFF. The CDR3 DNA reads TGTGCCAGCAGCTTAACCGTCGCGGGAATCATTGGTGATGAGCAGTTCTTC.

V gene TRBV5-6 combines with J gene TRBJ2-7; 7 bases map to TRBD1. Germline lookup yields CDR1 SGHDT and CDR2 YYEEEE. Germline trimming cut 3 bases from V and 6 bases from J; bases unmatched to any gene: 9. CDR3 length: 14 amino acids. The CDR3 protein is CASSSTGSRGEQYF. In nucleotides, the CDR3 is TGTGCCAGCAGCTCGACAGGGTCAAGGGGCGAGCAGTACTTC.

This clone has just a few counts. CDR3 bases: TGTGCCACCCGACAGGGAGGCACAGATACGCAGTATTTT. It yields the protein CATRQGGTDTQYF. The chain has TRBV10-3 and TRBJ2-3; 7 nucleotides match TRBD1. V lost 10 bases to trimming and J lost 1 base; unmatched junction nucleotides: 5. The CDR3 spans 13 residues. Germline-derived CDR1 and CDR2 are ENHRY and SYGVKD.

J is TRBJ1-2 and V is TRBV15; 7 bases agree with TRBD1. Trimming removed 1 base from V and 4 bases from J; junction bases left unmatched: 3. The CDR3 is 14 residues long. The germline gives CDR1 LNHNV, CDR2 YYDKDF (reference sequence). The CDR3 nucleotides are TGTGCCACCAGCAGAGGTGGGACAGTCTATGGCTACACCTTC. This encodes CATSRGGTVYGYTF.

The V and J genes are TRBV7-9 and TRBJ2-7; a possible D gene is TRBD1 (5 bases). Deletions cut 2 bases from V and 6 bases from J, with 14 bases between. The germline V gene encodes CDR1 SEHNR and CDR2 FQNEAQ (reference sequence). This CDR3 has 14 amino acids. CDR3: CASSLYLQGPEQYF. CDR3 in DNA: TGTGCCAGCAGCTTATACCTTCAGGGTCCCGAGCAGTACTTC. Complete variable domain (other parts from reference TRBV7-9 and TRBJ2-7): DTGVSQNPRHKITKRGQNVTFRCDPISEHNRLYWYRQTLGQGPEFLTYFQNEAQLEKSRLLSDRFSAERPKGSFSTLEIQRTEQGDSAMYLCASSLYLQGPEQYFGPGTRLTVT.

The chain couples TRBV18 to TRBJ2-5, with 7 bases lining up with TRBD1. The CDR3 is 14 amino acids. Germline CDR1 is KGHSH and CDR2 is LQKENI. Germline trimming cut 3 bases from V and 1 base from J; bases unmatched to any gene: 2. The CDR3 DNA reads as TGTGCCAGCTCACCCCGACAGGGCCAAGAGACCCAGTACTTC. Translating gives CASSPRQGQETQYF.